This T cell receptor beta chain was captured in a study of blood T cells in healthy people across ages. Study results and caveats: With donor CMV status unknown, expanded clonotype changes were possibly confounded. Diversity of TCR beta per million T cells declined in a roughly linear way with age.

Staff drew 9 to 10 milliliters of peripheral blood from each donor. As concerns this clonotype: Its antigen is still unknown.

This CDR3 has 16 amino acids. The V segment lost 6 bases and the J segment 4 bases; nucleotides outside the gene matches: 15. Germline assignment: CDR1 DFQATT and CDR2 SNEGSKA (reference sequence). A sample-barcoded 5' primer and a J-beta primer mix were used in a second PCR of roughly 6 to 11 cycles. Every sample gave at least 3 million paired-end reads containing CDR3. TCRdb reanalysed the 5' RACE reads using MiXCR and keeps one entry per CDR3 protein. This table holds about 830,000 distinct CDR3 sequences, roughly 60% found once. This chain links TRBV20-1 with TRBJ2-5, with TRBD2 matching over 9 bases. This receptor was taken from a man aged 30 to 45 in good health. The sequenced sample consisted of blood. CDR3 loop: CSASNSREGHGETQYF. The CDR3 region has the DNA TGCAGTGCATCCAACTCGCGGGAGGGCCATGGAGAGACCCAGTACTTC.